This T cell receptor (beta chain) came from a study of beta chain features in type 1 diabetes. This clone was recorded a few times. Germline lookup yields CDR1 SGHDT and CDR2 YYEEEE. This CDR3 is built from 14 residues. V was trimmed by 2 bases and J by 4 bases, leaving 12 bases between them. The entirety of the isolated RNA underwent reverse transcription, so expressed TCRB transcripts were sequenced. Profiled with immunoSEQ multiplex PCR; TCRdb holds only in-frame clones, not every one. The sample holds roughly 380,000 clones; about 20% are singletons and the top ten take 0.035% to 0.05%. The TCR was taken from a woman between 18 and 29 years old in good health. Sequencing was carried out using naive CD4+ T cells from blood. The chain combines TRBV5-6 with TRBJ2-5; perhaps TRBD2 as D (5 bases). The CDR3 DNA sequence: TGTGCCAGCAGCTTCGGCCCGGAGGTAGAGACCCAGTACTTC. Residues: CASSFGPEVETQYF.